This T cell receptor (beta chain) was recorded in a study of cytomegalovirus exposure and HLA in healthy donors. The CDR3 is 15 residues long. Germline-derived CDR1 and CDR2 are MNHNY and SVGAGI (reference sequence). V shed 6 bases, J shed 3 bases, and the junction held 6 bases outside the gene matches. This clone was counted only a few times. Its antigen is unknown. Study-wide results and limits: The study put 160 or so TCR beta chains on its list as cytomegalovirus-associated. In an earlier analysis, most TCR beta V segments were productive about 87% or about 30% of the time. In a later analysis, most CMV-associated TCR beta chains appeared HLA-restricted.

In the PCR, 60 Vbeta and 13 Jbeta primers were used. Repertoires were generated with immunoSEQ multiplex PCR, while TCRdb's copy carries only in-frame clones and drops some. In the table there are 85,000 to 120,000 clones, around 76% of which are singletons. J is TRBJ1-5 and V is TRBV6-6; 9 nucleotides line up with TRBD1. The TCR sequence derives from a woman aged 45-59 years in good health and CMV-seropositive. The specimen sequenced was PBMCs. The CDR3 nucleotides read TGTGCCAGCAGATACCGGACAGGGGACAATCAGCCCCAGCATTTT. This gives the protein CASRYRTGDNQPQHF.